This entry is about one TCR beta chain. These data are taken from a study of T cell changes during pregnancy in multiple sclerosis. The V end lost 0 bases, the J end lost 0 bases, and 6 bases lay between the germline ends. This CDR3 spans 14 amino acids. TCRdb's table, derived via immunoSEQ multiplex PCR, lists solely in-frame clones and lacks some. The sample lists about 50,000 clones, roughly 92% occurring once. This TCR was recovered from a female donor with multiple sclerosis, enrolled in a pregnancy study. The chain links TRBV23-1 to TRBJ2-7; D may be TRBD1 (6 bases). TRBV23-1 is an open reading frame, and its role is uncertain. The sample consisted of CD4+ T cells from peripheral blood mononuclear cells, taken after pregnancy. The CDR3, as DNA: TGCGCCAGCAGTCAATCGGACAGCTCCTACGAGCAGTACTTC. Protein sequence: CASSQSDSSYEQYF.